This entry is about one TCR beta chain. The authors ran a second PCR of 7 to 11 cycles using a sample-barcoded 5' primer and a J-beta primer mix. One entry per CDR3 protein, called by TCRdb with MiXCR from the 5' RACE reads. The sample contains approximately 880,000 distinct CDR3 sequences, roughly 48% of which appear only once. The germline V and J ends were trimmed by 6 bases and 3 bases, with 10 bases remaining between them. Germline V lookup: CDR1 MNHEY, CDR2 SVGAGI. There are 13 residues in the CDR3. The entry originates in a study of blood T cells in healthy people across ages. Input material: blood. The J gene is TRBJ2-3, the V gene TRBV6-5; D is possibly TRBD1 or TRBD2 (5 bases each). This clonotype originated in a man aged 30 to 39 in good health. The CDR3 loop is CASSRDPTDTQYF. The CDR3 DNA reads TGTGCCAGCAGCCGGGACCCGACAGATACGCAGTATTTT.